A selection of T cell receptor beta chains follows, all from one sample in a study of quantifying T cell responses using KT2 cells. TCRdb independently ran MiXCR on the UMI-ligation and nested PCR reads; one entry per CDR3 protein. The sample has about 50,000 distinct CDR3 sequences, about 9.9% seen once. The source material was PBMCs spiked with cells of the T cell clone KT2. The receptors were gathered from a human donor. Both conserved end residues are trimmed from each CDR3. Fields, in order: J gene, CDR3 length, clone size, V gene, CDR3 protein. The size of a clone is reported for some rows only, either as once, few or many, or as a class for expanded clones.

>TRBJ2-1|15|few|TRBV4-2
ASSQEGPSGGPYEQF
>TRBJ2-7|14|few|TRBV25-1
ASSEWVGTGTDEQY
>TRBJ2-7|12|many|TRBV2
ASSQRGTTYEQY
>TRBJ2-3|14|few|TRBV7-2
ASSLGAGESTDTQY
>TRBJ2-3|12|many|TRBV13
ASSLGARTDTQY
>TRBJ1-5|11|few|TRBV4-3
ASSQAVNQPQH
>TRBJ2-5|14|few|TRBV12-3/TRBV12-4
ASTLSGGGTQETQY
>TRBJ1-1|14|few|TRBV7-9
ASSVGTGGLDTEAF
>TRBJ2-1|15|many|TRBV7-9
ASSPDGLAGLNNEQF
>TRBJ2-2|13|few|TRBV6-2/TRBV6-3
ASRIAGGGPGELF
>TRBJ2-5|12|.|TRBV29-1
SVGLAGGQETQY
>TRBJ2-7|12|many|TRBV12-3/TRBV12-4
ASSPQIRPGEQY
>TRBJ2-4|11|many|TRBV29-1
SVMTGGKNIQY
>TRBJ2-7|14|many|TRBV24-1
ATSQTGTSATYEQY
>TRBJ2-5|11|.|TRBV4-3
ASSQNWQETQY
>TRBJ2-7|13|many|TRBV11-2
ASSAGTGSSYEQY
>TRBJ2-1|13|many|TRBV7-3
ASSKFGGRDNEQF
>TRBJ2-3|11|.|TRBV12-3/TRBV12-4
ASRGEITDTQY
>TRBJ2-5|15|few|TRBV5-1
ASSQGQGAATQETQY
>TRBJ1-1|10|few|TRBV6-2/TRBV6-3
ASSRWDIGAF
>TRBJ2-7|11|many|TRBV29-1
SVVWGGRIEQY
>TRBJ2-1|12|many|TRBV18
ASSPAAGSHEQF
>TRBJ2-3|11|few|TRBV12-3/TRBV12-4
ASSLVATDTQY
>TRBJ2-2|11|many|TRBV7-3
ASSLTNTGELF
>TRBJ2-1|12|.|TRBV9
ASSAHRGDNEQF
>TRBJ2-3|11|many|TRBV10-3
AISESMWDTQY
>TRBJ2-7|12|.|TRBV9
ASSVGGNSYEQY
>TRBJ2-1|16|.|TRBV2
ASSERLTGTGDHNEQF
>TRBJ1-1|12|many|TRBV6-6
ASSYSQAGTEAF
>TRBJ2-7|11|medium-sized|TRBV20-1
SAAGTGKDEQY
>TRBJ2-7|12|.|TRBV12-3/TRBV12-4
ASSRLAGSYEQY
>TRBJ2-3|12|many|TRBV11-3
ASSLDGITDTQY
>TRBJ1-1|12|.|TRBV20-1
SASSGTGASEAF
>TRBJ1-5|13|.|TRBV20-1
SARDFQGVAPAQH
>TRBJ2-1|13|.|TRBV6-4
ASSNSTSGDNEQF
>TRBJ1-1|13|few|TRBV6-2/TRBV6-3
ASSPGTGGKTEAF
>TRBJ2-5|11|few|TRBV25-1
ASSDVTQETQY
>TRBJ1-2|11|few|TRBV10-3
AISESGTPGYT
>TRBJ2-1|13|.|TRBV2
ASSVNGRRGDEQF
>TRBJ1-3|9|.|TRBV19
ASRFGNTIY
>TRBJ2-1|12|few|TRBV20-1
SAASGGDYNEQF
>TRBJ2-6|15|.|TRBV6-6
ASSAGSGGTKANVLT
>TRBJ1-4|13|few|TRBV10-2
ASGDSPATNEKLF
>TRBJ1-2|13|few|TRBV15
ATSGVPGEFYGYT
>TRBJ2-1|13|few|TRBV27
ASSLLATSYNEQF
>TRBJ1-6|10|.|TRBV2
ASILGDSPLH
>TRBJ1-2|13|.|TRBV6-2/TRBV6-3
ASRDPSTEFDGYT
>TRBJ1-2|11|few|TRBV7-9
ASSLVDHYGYT
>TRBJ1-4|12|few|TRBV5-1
ASSFGTQNEKLF
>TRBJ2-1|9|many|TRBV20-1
SPLLVNEQF
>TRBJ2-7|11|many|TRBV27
ASSVRVPYEQY
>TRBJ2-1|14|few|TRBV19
ASSMGFGLAGGEQF